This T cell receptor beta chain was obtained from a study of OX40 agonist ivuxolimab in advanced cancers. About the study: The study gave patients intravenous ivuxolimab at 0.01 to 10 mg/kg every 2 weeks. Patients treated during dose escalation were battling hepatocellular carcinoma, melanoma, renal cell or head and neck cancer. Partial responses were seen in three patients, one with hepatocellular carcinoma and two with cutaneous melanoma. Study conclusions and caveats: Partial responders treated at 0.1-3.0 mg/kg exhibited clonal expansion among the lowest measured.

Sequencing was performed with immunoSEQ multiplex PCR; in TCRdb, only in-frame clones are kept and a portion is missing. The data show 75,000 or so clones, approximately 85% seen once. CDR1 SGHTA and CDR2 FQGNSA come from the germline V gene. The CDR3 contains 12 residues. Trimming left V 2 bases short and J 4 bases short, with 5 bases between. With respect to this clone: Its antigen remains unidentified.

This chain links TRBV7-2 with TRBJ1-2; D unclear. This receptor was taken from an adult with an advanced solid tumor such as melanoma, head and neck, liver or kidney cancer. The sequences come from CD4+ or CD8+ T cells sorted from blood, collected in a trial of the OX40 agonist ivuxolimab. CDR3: CASSLQAYGYTF. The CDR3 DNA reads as TGTGCCAGCAGCTTACAGGCCTATGGCTACACCTTC.